This TCR beta chain comes out of a study of control samples from healthy donors and cancer patients. Germline CDR1 MNHEY, CDR2 SMNVEV (reference sequence). The V end was cut by 5 bases, the J end by 6 bases, with 11 bases between. This CDR3 region has 14 residues. The protocol was immunoSEQ multiplex PCR, while the TCRdb copy is restricted to in-frame clones and leaves out a portion. The sample shows approximately 120,000 clones, 90% of them seen only once. What was sequenced was blood. J is TRBJ1-6 and V is TRBV27; D gene ambiguous. The receptor's source is a human donor in good health. The donor label of this sample is uncertain. CDR3: CASSPRQLNSPLHF. The CDR3 DNA reads TGTGCCAGCAGTCCCCGCCAGCTTAATTCACCCCTCCACTTT.